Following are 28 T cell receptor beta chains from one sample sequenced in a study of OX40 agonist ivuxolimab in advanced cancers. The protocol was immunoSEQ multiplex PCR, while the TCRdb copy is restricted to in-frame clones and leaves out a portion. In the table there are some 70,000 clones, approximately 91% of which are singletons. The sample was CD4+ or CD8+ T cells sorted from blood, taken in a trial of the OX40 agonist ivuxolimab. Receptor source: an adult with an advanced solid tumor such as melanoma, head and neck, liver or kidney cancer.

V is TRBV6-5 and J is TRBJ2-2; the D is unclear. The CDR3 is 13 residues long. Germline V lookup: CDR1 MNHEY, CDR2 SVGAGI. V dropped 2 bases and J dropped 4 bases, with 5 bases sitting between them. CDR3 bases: TGTGCCAGCAGTTACGACCCCACCGGGGAGCTGTTTTTT. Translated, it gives CASSYDPTGELFF.

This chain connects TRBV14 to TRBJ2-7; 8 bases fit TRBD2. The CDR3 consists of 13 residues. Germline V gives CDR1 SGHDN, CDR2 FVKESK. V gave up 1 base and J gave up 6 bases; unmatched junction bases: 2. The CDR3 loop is CASSQVLAGEQYF. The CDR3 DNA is TGTGCCAGCAGCCAAGTGCTAGCGGGCGAGCAGTACTTC.

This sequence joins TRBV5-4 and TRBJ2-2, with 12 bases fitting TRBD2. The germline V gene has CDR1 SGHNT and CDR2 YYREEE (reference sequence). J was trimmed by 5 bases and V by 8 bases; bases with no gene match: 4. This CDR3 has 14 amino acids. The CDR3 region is CASGLAGGTGELFF. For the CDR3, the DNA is TGTGCCAGTGGGCTAGCGGGAGGGACCGGGGAGCTGTTTTTT.

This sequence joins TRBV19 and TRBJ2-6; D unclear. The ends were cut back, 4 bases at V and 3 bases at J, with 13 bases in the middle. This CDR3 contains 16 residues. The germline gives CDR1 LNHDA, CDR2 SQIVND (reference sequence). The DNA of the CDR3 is TGTGCCAGTAGTAGGGCAGCCGCTCTTGGGGCCAACGTCCTGACTTTC. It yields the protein CASSRAAALGANVLTF.

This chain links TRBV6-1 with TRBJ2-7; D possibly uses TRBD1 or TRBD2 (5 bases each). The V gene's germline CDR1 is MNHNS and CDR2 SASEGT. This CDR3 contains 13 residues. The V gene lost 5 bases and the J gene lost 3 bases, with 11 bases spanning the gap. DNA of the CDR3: TGTGCCAGCAGTAGGGGTGGGGGCTACGAGCAGTACTTC. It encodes CASSRGGGYEQYF.

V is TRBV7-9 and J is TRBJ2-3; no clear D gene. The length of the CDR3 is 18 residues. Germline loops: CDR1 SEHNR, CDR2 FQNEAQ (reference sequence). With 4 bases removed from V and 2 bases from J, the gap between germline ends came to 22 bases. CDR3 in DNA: TGTGCCAGCAGCTCCCTCCCTCCGGGCCTCGAAATCACAGATACGCAGTATTTT. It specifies CASSSLPPGLEITDTQYF. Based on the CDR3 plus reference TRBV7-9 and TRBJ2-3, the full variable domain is DTGVSQNPRHKITKRGQNVTFRCDPISEHNRLYWYRQTLGQGPEFLTYFQNEAQLEKSRLLSDRFSAERPKGSFSTLEIQRTEQGDSAMYLCASSSLPPGLEITDTQYFGPGTRLTVL.

The CDR3, as DNA: TGTGCCAGCAGCCAGAGACTAGCGGGCCCTACAGATACGCAGTATTTT. It encodes CASSQRLAGPTDTQYF. The chain combines TRBV7-2 with TRBJ2-3; 10 nucleotides match TRBD2. The CDR3 is 16 amino acids. The trim removed 5 bases at V and 3 bases at J, leaving 8 bases unmatched. Germline V gene sequence: CDR1 SGHTA, CDR2 FQGNSA.

CDR3 in DNA: TGTGCCAGCTCCCGAGACACGGGCACTGAAGCTTTCTTT. Its translation is CASSRDTGTEAFF. The chain couples TRBV18 to TRBJ1-1; D call uncertain. Trimming took 6 bases from V and 4 from J, leaving 12 bases between them. This CDR3 is built from 13 residues. Germline V gives CDR1 KGHSH, CDR2 LQKENI.

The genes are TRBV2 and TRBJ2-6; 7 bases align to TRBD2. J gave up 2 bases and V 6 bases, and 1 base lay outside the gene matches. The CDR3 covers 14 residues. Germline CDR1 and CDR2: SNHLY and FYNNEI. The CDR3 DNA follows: TGTGCCAGCAGACGGGGGGCTGGGGCCAACGTCCTGACTTTC. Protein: CASRRGAGANVLTF.

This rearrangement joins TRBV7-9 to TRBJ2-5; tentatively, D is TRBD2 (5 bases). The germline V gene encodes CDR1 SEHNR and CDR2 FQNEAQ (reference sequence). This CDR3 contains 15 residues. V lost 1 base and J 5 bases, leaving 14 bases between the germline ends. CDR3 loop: CASSLGVPGSETQYF. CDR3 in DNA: TGTGCCAGCAGCTTAGGTGTTCCGGGGAGCGAGACCCAGTACTTC.

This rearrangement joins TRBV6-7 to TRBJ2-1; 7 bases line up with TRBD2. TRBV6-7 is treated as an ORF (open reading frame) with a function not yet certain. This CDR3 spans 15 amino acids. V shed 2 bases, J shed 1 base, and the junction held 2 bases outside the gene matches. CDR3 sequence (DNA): TGTGCCAGCAGTTACGGGCGGGGGTCCTACAATGAGCAGTTCTTC. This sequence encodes CASSYGRGSYNEQFF.

CDR3: CASSRQGAGTGELFF. The CDR3 DNA sequence: TGCGCCAGCAGCCGCCAGGGGGCGGGGACCGGGGAGCTGTTTTTT. The genes are TRBV4-1 and TRBJ2-2; 8 bases are shared with TRBD1. CDR1 is MGHRA, CDR2 YSYEKL, per germline. The CDR3 length is 15 residues. With 4 bases clipped from V and 5 bases from J, the junction kept 6 bases outside the gene matches.

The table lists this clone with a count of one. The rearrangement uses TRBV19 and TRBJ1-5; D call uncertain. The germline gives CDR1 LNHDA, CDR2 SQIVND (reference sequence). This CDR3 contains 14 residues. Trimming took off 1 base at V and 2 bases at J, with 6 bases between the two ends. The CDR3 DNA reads TGTGCCAGTAGTATAGTCGTCGGCAATCAGCCCCAGCATTTT. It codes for CASSIVVGNQPQHF.

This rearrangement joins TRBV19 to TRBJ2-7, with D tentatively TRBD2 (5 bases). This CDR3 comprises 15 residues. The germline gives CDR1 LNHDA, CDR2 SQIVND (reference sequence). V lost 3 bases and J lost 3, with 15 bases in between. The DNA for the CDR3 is TGTGCCAGTAGTATTGAGCGAGGCGGAGGCTACGAGCAGTACTTC. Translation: CASSIERGGGYEQYF.

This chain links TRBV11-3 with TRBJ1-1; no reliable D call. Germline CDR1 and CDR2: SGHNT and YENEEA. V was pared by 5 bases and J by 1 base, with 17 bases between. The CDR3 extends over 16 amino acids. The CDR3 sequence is CASSPPGRSGNTEAFF. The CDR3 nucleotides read TGTGCCAGCAGCCCTCCTGGACGGTCTGGGAACACTGAAGCTTTCTTT.

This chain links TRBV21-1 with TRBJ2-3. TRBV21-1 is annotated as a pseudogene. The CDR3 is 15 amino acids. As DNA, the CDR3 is TGTGCCAGCAGCGAGACCACGGGGGCGGAAGATACGCAGTATTTT. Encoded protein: CASSETTGAEDTQYF.

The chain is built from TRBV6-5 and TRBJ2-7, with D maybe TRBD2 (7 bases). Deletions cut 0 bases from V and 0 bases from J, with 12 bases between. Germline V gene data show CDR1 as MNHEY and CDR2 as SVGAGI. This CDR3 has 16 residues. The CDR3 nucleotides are TGTGCCAGCAGTTACTCGGGGAGGGGGAGCTCCTACGAGCAGTACTTC. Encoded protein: CASSYSGRGSSYEQYF.

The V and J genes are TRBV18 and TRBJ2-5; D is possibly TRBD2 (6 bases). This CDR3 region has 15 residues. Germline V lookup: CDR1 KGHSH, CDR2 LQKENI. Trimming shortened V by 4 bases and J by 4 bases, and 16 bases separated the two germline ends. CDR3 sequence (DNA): TGTGCCAGCTCACAAGGGACTCCAACCCGAGAGACCCAGTACTTC. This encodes CASSQGTPTRETQYF.

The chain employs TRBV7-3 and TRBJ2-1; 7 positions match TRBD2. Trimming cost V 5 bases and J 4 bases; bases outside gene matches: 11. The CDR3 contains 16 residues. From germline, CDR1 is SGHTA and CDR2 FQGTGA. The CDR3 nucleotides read TGTGCCAGCAGCCCGCTCATCTCGGGGGGATACAATGAGCAGTTCTTC. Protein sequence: CASSPLISGGYNEQFF.

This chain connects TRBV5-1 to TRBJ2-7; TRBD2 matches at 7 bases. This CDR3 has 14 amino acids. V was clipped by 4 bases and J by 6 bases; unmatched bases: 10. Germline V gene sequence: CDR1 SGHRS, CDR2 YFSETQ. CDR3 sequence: CASSGGVDRVEQYF. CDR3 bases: TGCGCCAGCAGCGGGGGGGTAGATAGGGTCGAGCAGTACTTC.

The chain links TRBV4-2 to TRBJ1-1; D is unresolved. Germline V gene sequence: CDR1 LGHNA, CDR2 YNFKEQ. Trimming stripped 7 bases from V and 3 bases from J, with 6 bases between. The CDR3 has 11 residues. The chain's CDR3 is CASNLYTEAFF. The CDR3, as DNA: TGTGCCAGCAACCTCTACACTGAAGCTTTCTTT.

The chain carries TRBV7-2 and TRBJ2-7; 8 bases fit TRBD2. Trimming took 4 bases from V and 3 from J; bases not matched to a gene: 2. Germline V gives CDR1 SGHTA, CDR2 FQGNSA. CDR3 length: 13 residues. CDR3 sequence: CASSSAGGYEQYF. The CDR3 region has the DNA TGTGCCAGCAGCTCTGCGGGGGGCTACGAGCAGTACTTC.

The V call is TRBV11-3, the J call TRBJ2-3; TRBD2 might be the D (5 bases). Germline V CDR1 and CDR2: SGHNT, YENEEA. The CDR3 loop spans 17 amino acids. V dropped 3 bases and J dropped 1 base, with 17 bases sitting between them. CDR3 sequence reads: CASSFSRGSAGTDTQYF. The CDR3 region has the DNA TGTGCCAGCAGCTTTAGCCGCGGGTCGGCCGGCACAGATACGCAGTATTTT.

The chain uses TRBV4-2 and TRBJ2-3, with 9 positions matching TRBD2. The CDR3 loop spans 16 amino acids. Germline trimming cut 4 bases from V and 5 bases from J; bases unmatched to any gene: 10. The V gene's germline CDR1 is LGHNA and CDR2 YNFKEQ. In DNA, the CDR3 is TGTGCCAGCAGCCTCTCGTTAGCGGGGGCCGGAGATACGCAGTATTTT. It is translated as CASSLSLAGAGDTQYF.

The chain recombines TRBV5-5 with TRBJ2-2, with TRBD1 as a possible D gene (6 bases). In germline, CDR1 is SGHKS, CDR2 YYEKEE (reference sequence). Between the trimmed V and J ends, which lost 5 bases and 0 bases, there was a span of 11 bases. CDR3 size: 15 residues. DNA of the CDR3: TGTGCCAGCAGACTCAGGGGTGCGAACACCGGGGAGCTGTTTTTT. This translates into CASRLRGANTGELFF.

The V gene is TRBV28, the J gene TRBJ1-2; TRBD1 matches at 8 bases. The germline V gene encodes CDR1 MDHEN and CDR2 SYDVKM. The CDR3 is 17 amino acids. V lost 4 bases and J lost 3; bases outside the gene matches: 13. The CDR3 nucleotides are TGTGCCAGCAGTTCAAGCCCCGGGACAGGTCTCCACTATGGCTACACCTTC. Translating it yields CASSSSPGTGLHYGYTF.

The CDR3 here is CASSLVRGTGTQETQYF. CDR3 DNA: TGTGCCAGCAGCTTAGTCCGGGGGACAGGCACCCAAGAGACCCAGTACTTC. V gene TRBV11-3 combines with J gene TRBJ2-5, with 8 nucleotides matching TRBD1. The CDR3 has 17 residues. With V trimmed by 1 base and J by 1 base, 8 bases remained unmatched. CDR1 is SGHNT, CDR2 YENEEA, per germline.

The CDR3 region has the DNA TGTGCCAGCAGCTTCAACAGGGGCGAAGCTTTCTTT. It translates to CASSFNRGEAFF. The chain combines TRBV5-6 with TRBJ1-1; 7 positions agree with TRBD1. Trimming removed 2 bases from V and 8 bases from J; junction bases left unmatched: 3. The CDR3 loop spans 12 amino acids. Germline V gene sequence: CDR1 SGHDT, CDR2 YYEEEE.